Sequencing of this T cell receptor beta chain was carried out in a study of cytomegalovirus exposure and HLA in healthy donors. Primers for the PCR totalled 60 Vbeta and 13 Jbeta. Some clones are missing from TCRdb's copy, which holds only in-frame ones; the method was immunoSEQ multiplex PCR. Of 150,000 to 200,000 clones detected, approximately 84% appear once; the ten largest clones hold roughly 5.2%. Sequenced input: PBMCs. The TCR was taken from a girl between 10 and 17 years old in good health and CMV-seropositive.

CDR3 amino acids: CASGQDRGKNIQYF. DNA of the CDR3: TGTGCTAGTGGCCAAGACAGGGGTAAAAACATTCAGTACTTC. This chain links TRBV12-5 with TRBJ2-4, with 8 bases identical to TRBD1. The CDR3 contains 14 residues. Germline CDR1 and CDR2: LGHNT and FRNRAP. Trimming cost V 6 bases and J 4 bases; bases outside gene matches: 5.